These T cell receptor beta chains were read from a single sample in a study of identical twins. MiXCR, run by TCRdb on the 5' RACE reads, gives a single entry per CDR3 protein. The sample lists approximately 410,000 distinct CDR3 sequences, about a fifth occurring once. Input material: naive T cells sorted from blood. The receptor set was obtained from a man aged 50 to 59 in good health. Each CDR3 is given with its conserved first and last residue. D genes are given only for firm matches. Expanded clones are given a class, and other clones once, few, many or no size at all.

. | . | TRBJ1-4 | TRBV4-3 | CASSQDRRVTNEKLFF | TGCGCCAGCAGCCAAGATCGACGGGTGACTAATGAAAAACTGTTTTTT
. | many | TRBJ2-5 | TRBV15 | CATSRALEQETQYF | TGTGCCACCAGCAGAGCCCTAGAGCAGGAGACCCAGTACTTC
. | . | TRBJ2-3 | TRBV27 | CASGLDGADSDTQYF | TGTGCCAGCGGGTTAGATGGGGCAGATTCAGATACGCAGTATTTT
TRBD1 | . | TRBJ2-2 | TRBV5-4 | CASSLVGTGYTGELFF | TGTGCCAGCAGCTTGGTCGGGACAGGGTACACCGGGGAGCTGTTTTTT
. | many | TRBJ2-3 | TRBV9 | CASSVGLAISTDTQYF | TGTGCCAGCAGCGTAGGGCTAGCGATTAGCACAGATACGCAGTATTTT
TRBD1 | few | TRBJ2-2 | TRBV5-1 | CASSLAPATGGSGELFF | TGCGCCAGCAGCTTGGCTCCTGCGACAGGGGGCTCCGGGGAGCTGTTTTTT
TRBD1 | few | TRBJ2-1 | TRBV5-5 | CASTRDRDYNEQFF | TGTGCCAGCACGCGGGACAGGGACTACAATGAGCAGTTCTTC
TRBD2 | many | TRBJ2-7 | TRBV27 | CASSFSGRNEQYF | TGTGCCAGCAGTTTCAGCGGGAGGAACGAGCAGTACTTC
. | few | TRBJ1-5 | TRBV20-1 | CSATEGTSNQPQHF | TGCAGTGCTACGGAGGGGACGAGCAATCAGCCCCAGCATTTT
. | . | TRBJ2-3 | TRBV7-9 | CAISQGTGKDTQYF | TGTGCCATCAGCCAAGGGACGGGCAAAGATACGCAGTATTTT
TRBD2 | . | TRBJ2-2 | TRBV20-1 | CSARESRGYGNTGELFF | TGCAGTGCTAGAGAATCGCGGGGGTACGGGAACACCGGGGAGCTGTTTTTT
TRBD2 | . | TRBJ2-1 | TRBV18 | CASSPPSGRAQFF | TGTGCCAGCTCACCACCTAGCGGGAGGGCGCAGTTCTTC
TRBD2 | many | TRBJ2-3 | TRBV29-1 | CSVLTSGGSFTDTQYF | TGCAGCGTGCTGACTAGCGGGGGATCGTTCACAGATACGCAGTATTTT
TRBD2 | many | TRBJ2-7 | TRBV6-5 | CASSYSLGGRDQQYF | TGTGCCAGCAGTTACTCCCTTGGCGGGAGGGATCAGCAGTACTTC
TRBD1 | many | TRBJ2-1 | TRBV12-3/TRBV12-4 | CASSFGTGNEQFF | TGTGCCAGCAGTTTCGGGACAGGGAATGAGCAGTTCTTC
TRBD1 | . | TRBJ1-1 | TRBV28 | CASSFIRGRDTEAFF | TGTGCCAGCAGTTTCATCAGGGGGCGCGACACTGAAGCTTTCTTT
TRBD2 | . | TRBJ2-2 | TRBV6-1 | CASMRSGGAAVFAGELFF | TGTGCCAGCATGAGAAGCGGGGGGGCCGCGGTGTTCGCCGGGGAGCTGTTTTTT
. | . | TRBJ1-1 | TRBV5-1 | CASSLASRVDTEAFF | TGCGCCAGCAGCTTGGCCTCCAGGGTGGATACTGAAGCTTTCTTT
TRBD1 | few | TRBJ2-6 | TRBV27 | CASKGTGASGANVLTF | TGTGCCAGCAAGGGGACAGGGGCCTCTGGGGCCAACGTCCTGACTTTC
TRBD2 | . | TRBJ2-1 | TRBV20-1 | CSGRGLAAYNEQFF | TGCAGTGGCAGGGGACTAGCGGCCTACAATGAGCAGTTCTTC
. | . | TRBJ2-5 | TRBV21-1 | CASSKAYGETQYF | TGTGCCAGCAGCAAAGCGTACGGTGAGACCCAGTACTTC
TRBD2 | . | TRBJ2-1 | TRBV28 | CASSSAGTSSYNEQFF | TGTGCCAGCAGTTCCGCCGGGACTAGCTCCTACAATGAGCAGTTCTTC
TRBD1 | . | TRBJ2-2 | TRBV25-1 | CASSAQGSNTGELFF | TGTGCCAGCAGTGCACAGGGGTCGAACACCGGGGAGCTGTTTTTT
TRBD1 | . | TRBJ1-5 | TRBV27 | CASSLGTGYQPQHF | TGTGCCAGCAGTTTAGGGACAGGTTATCAGCCCCAGCATTTT
. | many | TRBJ2-2 | TRBV28 | CASSLPRPNTGELFF | TGTGCCAGCAGTCTTCCCAGACCGAACACCGGGGAGCTGTTTTTT
. | . | TRBJ2-1 | TRBV12-3/TRBV12-4 | CASSSPRVRTYNEQFF | TGTGCCAGCAGTTCCCCGAGGGTGCGGACCTACAATGAGCAGTTCTTC
TRBD1 | . | TRBJ1-2 | TRBV5-6 | CASSLVQGRDGYTF | TGTGCCAGCAGCTTGGTACAGGGGAGGGATGGCTACACCTTC
. | . | TRBJ1-1 | TRBV6-5 | CATPSEAFF | TGTGCCACCCCCTCAGAAGCTTTCTTT
. | . | TRBJ2-7 | TRBV10-3 | CAIGGTNSYEQYF | TGTGCCATAGGTGGGACAAACTCCTACGAGCAGTACTTC
. | many | TRBJ2-1 | TRBV12-3/TRBV12-4 | CASRISLNSYNEQFF | TGTGCCAGTAGAATTAGTCTCAACTCCTACAATGAGCAGTTCTTC
. | . | TRBJ2-1 | TRBV18 | CASSPPRRQVSYNEQFF | TGTGCCAGCTCACCACCGAGGCGCCAGGTGTCCTACAATGAGCAGTTCTTC
TRBD2 | . | TRBJ2-7 | TRBV28 | CASSPPGLAGGHEQYF | TGTGCCAGCAGTCCCCCGGGCCTAGCGGGAGGTCACGAGCAGTACTTC
. | many | TRBJ2-5 | TRBV9 | CASSVGQGGETQYF | TGTGCCAGCAGCGTAGGTCAGGGGGGAGAGACCCAGTACTTC
. | . | TRBJ1-5 | TRBV7-2 | CASSFGVFNQPQHF | TGTGCCAGCAGCTTTGGGGTCTTTAATCAGCCCCAGCATTTT
. | . | TRBJ2-7 | TRBV7-9 | CASSPGTGDYEQYF | TGTGCCAGCAGCCCCGGGACGGGAGACTACGAGCAGTACTTC
TRBD1 | few | TRBJ2-7 | TRBV12-3/TRBV12-4 | CASRSGGLYEQYF | TGTGCCAGCAGGTCAGGGGGTTTGTACGAGCAGTACTTC
. | many | TRBJ2-2 | TRBV15 | CATGRGLGAGELFF | TGTGCCACCGGGAGGGGGCTAGGGGCCGGGGAGCTGTTTTTT